This T cell receptor (beta chain) was sequenced during a study of blood T cell repertoires in COVID-19. Data came from immunoSEQ multiplex PCR; TCRdb stores just in-frame clones and leaves some out. The sample contains fewer than 200,000 clones, 82% of which appear only once. Germline values: CDR1 SGDLS, CDR2 YYNGEE. This CDR3 is 17 amino acids long. Trimming stripped 0 bases from V and 0 bases from J, with 13 bases between. The chain joins TRBV9 to TRBJ2-1, with a possible D match to TRBD1 (6 bases). Material for sequencing was PBMCs or T cells enriched from blood (not recorded which). This clonotype was sampled from a man between 60 and 75 years old who had recovered from COVID-19. The CDR3: CASSVETVGGSYNEQFF. Written as DNA, the CDR3 is TGTGCCAGCAGCGTAGAGACAGTAGGGGGCTCCTACAATGAGCAGTTCTTC.